This TCR beta chain came from a study of Ad26.COV2.S vaccination and SARS-CoV-2 variants. Germline V gene lookup returns CDR1 SGHTA and CDR2 FQGNSA. Trimming removed 6 bases at V and 2 bases at J, with 11 bases between. The CDR3 sequence is 14 residues long. The table came from immunoSEQ multiplex PCR; TCRdb's copy has only in-frame clones and leaves some out. The data show hundreds of thousands of clones, roughly 90% seen once. The sample's treatment: 15 to 20 received Ad26.COV2.S at low or high dose, single or two shots; about 5 received placebo; per-sample allocation not given. It was on day 63 after the first vaccine or placebo injection that samples were taken.

The chain recombines TRBV7-2 with TRBJ1-3, with D uncertain. This TCR came from a person aged 18 to 59 who received the Ad26.COV2.S COVID-19 vaccine or a placebo. Here the sequenced sample was peripheral blood, taken in a trial of Ad26.COV2.S vaccine versus placebo. CDR3 region: CASRRRDPGNTIYF. The CDR3 nucleotides read TGTGCCAGCAGGCGCAGAGATCCTGGAAACACCATATATTTT.